This T cell receptor (beta chain) stems from a study of shared clonotypes between healthy human individuals (dated by TCRdb to 2018 to 2020). In terms of the full investigation: The cohort comprised a couple of women and a few men aged 18 to 49 years. For each donor, CD4 naive and CD4 memory were each given three plates, CD8 naive was given two plates, and CD8 memory was given one plate. To estimate repertoire size and how much clonotype sharing occurs between individuals, the study deeply sequenced the blood TCR repertoires of five healthy adults. To increase sequencing depth and limit assay-specific biases, different laboratories used diverse techniques to prepare libraries and sequence TCR repertoires. Per donor, leukapheresis produced somewhere between about 0.94 and 8.9 billion PBMCs.

According to the germline V gene (reference sequence), CDR1 reads PRHDT and CDR2 reads FYEKMQ. The CDR3 contains 15 residues, cysteine and phenylalanine counted. Just the 45-base CDR3 DNA is kept, in frame starting at base 1. Trimming leaves V shorter by 5 bases and J shorter by 1 base, with the junction holding 4 bases beyond the gene matches. Worth noting for this clone: Which antigen it targets is not known. No clone much larger than this one lies a single base away; base qualities are absent.

CD8 naive samples were CD45RO-negative cells positively selected for CCR7, giving a CD45RA+CCR7+ population that excluded TemRA cells. The donors were healthy, HIV-negative adults who had no recently reported acute infections or vaccinations. Every donor was a Caucasian adult living in Nashville, Tennessee, USA. Blood was collected by leukapheresis, and PBMCs were isolated by Ficoll-Histopaque density gradient centrifugation and then cryopreserved in liquid nitrogen vapor phase. Purity and quantity of every magnetically sorted T cell population were checked by analytical flow cytometry. Genomic DNA was isolated from every sorted fraction and measured by UV absorbance on a Nanodrop 2000c. Using the deep immunoSEQ assay, multiplex PCR amplified TCR CDR3 regions from genomic DNA. Extracted genomic DNA from each cell subset was distributed evenly across all wells of several immunoSEQ 96-well plates, and each plate was treated as a replicate. Each replicate PCR for sorted subsets received about 180 ng genomic DNA, equal to about 30,000 T cell genomes. Purified libraries were measured with a Qubit 3.0 fluorometer, size-checked on a Bioanalyzer 2100, and measured again with the KAPA Library Quantification kit. Each immunoSEQ 96-well plate was sequenced on its own single-read 150-cycle Illumina NextSeq 550 flow cell. The published analysis was carried out like this. Because the immunoSEQ output included only junctional sequences and no quality scores, the filtering could not be the same as the filtering used for full-length reads. To assign V/J genes and CDR3, sequences were annotated against IMGT germline references using PyIR, a Python wrapper for IgBLAST v1.9. Reads were removed for weak V/J assignments (E-value above 1e-6), missing CDR3, stop codons, out-of-frame junctions, or ambiguous translated residues. V3J clonotypes were defined as sequences sharing an identical inferred V gene, J gene, and CDR3 amino acid sequence. The percentage overlap between two repertoires was calculated by dividing the number of shared unique clonotypes by the size of the smaller repertoire. Repertoire richness was assessed with RTK rarefaction, the Chao1 estimator, and Recon v2.1 estimates of unobserved clonotypes. For all TCRbeta clonotypes obtained by the gDNA method from a handful of donors, generation probabilities were computed with OLGA. In its TCRdb copy, this immuneACCESS table keeps in-frame sequences only and misses some clones. Where compared with another copy, unresolved V genes explain less than half of these, and the others have no known cause. From that table come the V and J calls and clone size; the DNA was used to work out D and trimming. In all, the sample holds hundreds of thousands of clones, and roughly 98% of those were seen once. 0.3% of the sample is held by the ten biggest clonotypes.

The full study reports these points: Higher generation probabilities were observed for clonotypes shared by all four sorted-subset donors than for non-shared clonotypes. Based on pairwise subsampling, the degree of clonotype sharing among donors was expected to be affected by sequencing depth. Sampling was restricted to blood, and TCR repertoires in tissue are likely to differ from TCR repertoires in blood. Across a handful of donors, about 5% of naive CD4, more than 3% of naive CD8, around 2.5% of memory CD4, and approximately 0.4% of memory CD8 clonotypes were shared. The genetic and exposure-history diversity represented was limited by the small number of donors. Incomplete sequencing was indicated by rarefaction of sorted-subset datasets, despite the large sequencing depth. Naive subsets generally had larger estimated clonotype richness than memory subsets did.

The sequence is built from TRBV13 and TRBJ2-2; 7 bases in the junction line up with TRBD2. This receptor was identified in a man younger than 45 in good health. The sample taken for sequencing was naive CD8+ T cells sorted from blood. The meaning of the sample's cell subset or site label: CD45RA+CCR7+. The CDR3 corresponds to CASSPTSENTGELFF. The DNA sequence is TGTGCCAGCAGCCCTACTAGCGAGAACACCGGGGAGCTGTTTTTT.